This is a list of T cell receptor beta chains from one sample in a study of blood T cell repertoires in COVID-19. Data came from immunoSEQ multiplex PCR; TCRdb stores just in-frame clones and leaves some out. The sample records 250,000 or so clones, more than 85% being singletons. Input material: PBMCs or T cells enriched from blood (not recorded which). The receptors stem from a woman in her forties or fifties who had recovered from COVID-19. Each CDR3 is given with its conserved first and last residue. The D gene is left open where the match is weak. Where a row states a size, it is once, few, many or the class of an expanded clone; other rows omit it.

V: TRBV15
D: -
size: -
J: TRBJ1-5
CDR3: CATSNHRAPNQPQHF
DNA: TGTGCCACCAGCAACCACAGGGCCCCTAATCAGCCCCAGCATTTT

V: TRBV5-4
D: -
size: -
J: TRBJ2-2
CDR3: CASSHGRDTGELFF
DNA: TGTGCCTCCTCGCACGGGCGGGACACCGGGGAGCTGTTTTTT

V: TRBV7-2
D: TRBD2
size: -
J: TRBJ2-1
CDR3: CASTLLAGGSNEQFF
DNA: TGTGCCAGCACCTTACTAGCGGGAGGGTCGAATGAGCAGTTCTTC

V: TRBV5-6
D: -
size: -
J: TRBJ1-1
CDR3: CASSPDGGARNTEAFF
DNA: TGTGCCAGCAGCCCCGATGGGGGGGCGAGGAACACTGAAGCTTTCTTT

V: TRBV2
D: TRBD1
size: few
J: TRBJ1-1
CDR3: CASSGQGRNTEAFF
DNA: TGTGCCAGCAGCGGACAGGGACGGAACACTGAAGCTTTCTTT

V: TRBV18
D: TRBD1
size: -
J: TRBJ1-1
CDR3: CASSSTGVNTEAFF
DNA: TGTGCCAGCTCCTCGACAGGGGTGAACACTGAAGCTTTCTTT

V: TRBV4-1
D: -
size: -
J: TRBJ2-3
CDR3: CASSLPGPQGYTDTQYF
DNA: TGCGCCAGCAGCCTCCCGGGCCCCCAGGGTTACACAGATACGCAGTATTTT

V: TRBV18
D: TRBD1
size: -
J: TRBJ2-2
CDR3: CASSPTGDPTGELFF
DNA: TGTGCCAGCTCACCGACAGGGGATCCGACCGGGGAGCTGTTTTTT

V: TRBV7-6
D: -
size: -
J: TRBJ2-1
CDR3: CASSPALGQVGLGYVQFF
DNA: TGTGCCAGCAGCCCCGCCTTGGGACAGGTAGGACTAGGCTACGTGCAGTTCTTC

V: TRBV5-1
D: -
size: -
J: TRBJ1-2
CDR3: CASSLGPSGYTF
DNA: TGCGCCAGCAGCTTGGGTCCCAGTGGCTACACCTTC

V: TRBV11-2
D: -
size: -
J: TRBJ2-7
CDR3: CASSSPSGYEQYF
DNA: TGTGCCAGCAGCTCCCCATCCGGCTACGAGCAGTACTTC

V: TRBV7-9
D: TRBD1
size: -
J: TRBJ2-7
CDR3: CASSSITGGETYEQYF
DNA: TGTGCCAGCAGCTCGATCACAGGGGGCGAGACCTACGAGCAGTACTTC

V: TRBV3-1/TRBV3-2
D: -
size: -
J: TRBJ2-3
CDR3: CASSPPEAAHTQYF
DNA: TGTGCCAGCAGCCCGCCGGAGGCGGCACATACGCAGTATTTT

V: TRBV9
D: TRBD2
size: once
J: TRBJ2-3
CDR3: CASSVVGLAESTDTQYF
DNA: TGTGCCAGCAGCGTAGTTGGACTAGCGGAAAGCACAGATACGCAGTATTTT

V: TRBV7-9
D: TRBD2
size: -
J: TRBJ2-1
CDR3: CASSRAAGAGSYNEQFF
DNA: TGTGCCAGCAGCCGCGCGGCGGGAGCAGGTTCCTACAATGAGCAGTTCTTC

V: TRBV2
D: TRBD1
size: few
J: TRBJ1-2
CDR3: CASSVRQGESGYTF
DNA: TGTGCCAGCAGTGTCAGACAGGGGGAATCTGGCTACACCTTC

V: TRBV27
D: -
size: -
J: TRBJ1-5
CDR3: CASSLSRTAHQPQHF
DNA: TGTGCCAGCAGTTTAAGCAGGACAGCTCATCAGCCCCAGCATTTT

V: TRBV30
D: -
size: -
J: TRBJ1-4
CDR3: CAWTTGRSTTNEKLFF
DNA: TGTGCCTGGACTACAGGACGGTCGACAACTAATGAAAAACTGTTTTTT

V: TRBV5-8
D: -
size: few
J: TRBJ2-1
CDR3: CATPSRSYNEQFF
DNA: TGTGCCACCCCTAGTCGGTCCTACAATGAGCAGTTCTTC

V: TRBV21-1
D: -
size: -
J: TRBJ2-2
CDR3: CASSIAEGGGKRVGELFF
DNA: TGTGCCAGCAGCATCGCGGAGGGAGGGGGTAAACGGGTCGGGGAGCTGTTTTTT

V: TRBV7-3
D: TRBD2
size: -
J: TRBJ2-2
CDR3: CASSLTGGRNTGELFF
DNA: TGTGCCAGCAGCTTAACGGGCGGGAGGAACACCGGGGAGCTGTTTTTT

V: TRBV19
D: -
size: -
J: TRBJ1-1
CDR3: CASAQGGGTEAFF
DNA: TGTGCCAGCGCACAGGGAGGGGGCACTGAAGCTTTCTTT

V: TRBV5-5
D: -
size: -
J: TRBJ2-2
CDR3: CASSRVLLSTGELFF
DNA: TGTGCCAGCAGCCGCGTCCTACTAAGCACCGGGGAGCTGTTTTTT

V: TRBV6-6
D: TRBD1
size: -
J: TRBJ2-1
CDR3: CASSYRGQVNEQFF
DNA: TGTGCCAGCAGTTACCGGGGACAGGTCAATGAGCAGTTCTTC

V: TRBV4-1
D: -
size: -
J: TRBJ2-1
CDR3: CACFRQGEQFF
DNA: TGCGCCTGTTTCAGGCAGGGAGAGCAGTTCTTC

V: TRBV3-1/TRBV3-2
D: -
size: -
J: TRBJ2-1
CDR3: CASSQGLSRNEQFF
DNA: TGTGCCAGCAGCCAAGGATTGAGTCGGAATGAGCAGTTCTTC

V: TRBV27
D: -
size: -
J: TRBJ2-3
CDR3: CASSYPGQITDTQYF
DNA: TGTGCCAGCAGTTACCCCGGACAGATAACAGATACGCAGTATTTT

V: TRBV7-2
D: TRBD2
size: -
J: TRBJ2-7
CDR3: CASSLAWTSSYEQYF
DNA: TGTGCCAGCAGCTTAGCGTGGACTAGCTCCTACGAGCAGTACTTC

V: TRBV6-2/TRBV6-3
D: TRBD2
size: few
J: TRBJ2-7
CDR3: CASSTPGLAVLIVPYEQYF
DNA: TGTGCCAGCAGTACACCGGGACTAGCGGTTTTGATTGTTCCCTACGAGCAGTACTTC

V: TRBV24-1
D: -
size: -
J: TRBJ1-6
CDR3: CATSDFRTSLPLHF
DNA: TGTGCCACCAGTGATTTTCGGACTTCCTTACCCCTCCACTTT

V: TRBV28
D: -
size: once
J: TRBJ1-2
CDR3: CASSPPGLPYGYTF
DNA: TGTGCCAGCAGCCCTCCGGGACTTCCCTATGGCTACACCTTC

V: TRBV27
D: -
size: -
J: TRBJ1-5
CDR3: CASKTIPGDQPQHF
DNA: TGTGCCAGCAAAACCATTCCAGGGGATCAGCCCCAGCATTTT

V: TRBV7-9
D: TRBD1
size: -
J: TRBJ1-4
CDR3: CASSLRGTGDEKLFF
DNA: TGTGCCAGCAGCTTACGCGGGACAGGGGATGAAAAACTGTTTTTT

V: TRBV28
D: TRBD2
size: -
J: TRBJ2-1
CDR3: CASSLSELRTSGRARPYNEQFF
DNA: TGTGCCAGCAGTTTATCCGAACTCCGGACTAGCGGGAGGGCCAGACCCTACAATGAGCAGTTCTTC

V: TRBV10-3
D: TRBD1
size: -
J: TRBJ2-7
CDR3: CATAGQAAYEQYF
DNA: TGTGCCACTGCGGGACAGGCGGCCTACGAGCAGTACTTC

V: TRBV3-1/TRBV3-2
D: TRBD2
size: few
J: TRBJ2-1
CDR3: CASSQGTSRNEQFF
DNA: TGTGCCAGCAGCCAAGGGACTAGTAGAAATGAGCAGTTCTTC

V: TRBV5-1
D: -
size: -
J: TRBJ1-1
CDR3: CASSLDRGWTEAFF
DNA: TGCGCCAGCAGCTTGGATAGGGGATGGACTGAAGCTTTCTTT

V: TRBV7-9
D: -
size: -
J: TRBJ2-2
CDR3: CASSLAGGNTGELFF
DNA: TGTGCCAGCAGCTTAGCCGGTGGGAACACCGGGGAGCTGTTTTTT

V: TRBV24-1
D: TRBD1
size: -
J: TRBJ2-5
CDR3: CATSESGTGVQETQYF
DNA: TGTGCCACCAGTGAATCCGGGACAGGGGTTCAAGAGACCCAGTACTTC

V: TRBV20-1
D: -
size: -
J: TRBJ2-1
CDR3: CSASLRTEINEQFF
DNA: TGCAGTGCTAGTTTGCGGACAGAGATCAATGAGCAGTTCTTC

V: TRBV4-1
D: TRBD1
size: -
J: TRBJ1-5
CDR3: CASRDRQGTNQPQHF
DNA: TGCGCCAGCAGAGACAGACAGGGGACCAATCAGCCCCAGCATTTT

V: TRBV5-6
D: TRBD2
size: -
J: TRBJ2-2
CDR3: CASSLLAGELGGELFF
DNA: TGTGCCAGCAGCTTATTAGCGGGAGAACTTGGCGGGGAGCTGTTTTTT

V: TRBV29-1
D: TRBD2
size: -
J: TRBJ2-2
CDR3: CSVEKAVAGPGELFF
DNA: TGCAGCGTTGAAAAGGCGGTAGCGGGACCCGGGGAGCTGTTTTTT

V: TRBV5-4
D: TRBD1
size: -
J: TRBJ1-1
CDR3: CASSLVELTGNAFF
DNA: TGTGCCAGCAGCTTGGTAGAGTTGACAGGGAACGCTTTCTTT

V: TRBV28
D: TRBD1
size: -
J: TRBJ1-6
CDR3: CASSDVWGQGGSPLHF
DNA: TGTGCCAGCAGTGACGTTTGGGGACAGGGTGGTTCACCCCTCCACTTT

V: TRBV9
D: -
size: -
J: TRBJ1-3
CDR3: CASSFTGSSGNTIYF
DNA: TGTGCCAGCAGCTTTACAGGTTCCTCTGGAAACACCATATATTTT

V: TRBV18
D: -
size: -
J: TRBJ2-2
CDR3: CASSPDSANTGELFF
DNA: TGTGCCAGCTCACCGGACAGTGCGAACACCGGGGAGCTGTTTTTT

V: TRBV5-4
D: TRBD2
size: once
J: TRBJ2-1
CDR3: CASSLGGGTDYNEQFF
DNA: TGTGCCAGCAGTCTAGGCGGGGGGACTGATTACAATGAGCAGTTCTTC

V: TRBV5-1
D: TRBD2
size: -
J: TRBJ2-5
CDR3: CASSLLTSGQETQYF
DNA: TGCGCCAGCAGCTTGTTAACTAGCGGTCAAGAGACCCAGTACTTC